This T cell receptor beta chain was recovered during a study of blood T cell repertoires in COVID-19. Study-wide background: Both acute and convalescent COVID-19 samples were obtained from the United States, Italy and Spain.

Here immunoSEQ multiplex PCR was the method, and the copy in TCRdb shows in-frame clones only, minus some. The sample includes approximately 190,000 clones, over 75% of them seen just once. Trimming at V came to 5 bases and at J to 3 bases, leaving 4 bases not matched to a gene. The CDR3 covers 15 residues. Germline CDR1 LNHDA, CDR2 SQIVND (reference sequence). This chain links TRBV19 with TRBJ2-7; the match to TRBD2 covers 13 bases. The sample taken for sequencing was peripheral blood. The clonotype was recovered from a woman aged 40 to 55 who had recovered from COVID-19. CDR3 nucleotides: TGTGCCAGTAGTGGACTAGCGGGAGCGATCTACGAGCAGTACTTC. Amino acids: CASSGLAGAIYEQYF.